This T cell receptor (beta chain) was captured in a study of T cell responses to AZD1222 COVID-19 vaccine. Study observations and caveats: Recipients of AZD1222 seropositive at baseline numbered only 6 or 7. Spike-spanning, vaccine-associated CD4 TCRs were dominant at 160-218 and 743-854. Two doses of AZD1222 preceded a rise in Spike-specific TCR breadth and depth.

In the case of this clone: Its antigen is currently unknown.

The repertoire was sequenced with immunoSEQ multiplex PCR; TCRdb's copy has only in-frame clones and lacks some. The sample includes 75,000 to 85,000 clones, approximately 90% of them seen just once. Germline CDR1 reads DFQATT; CDR2 reads SNEGSKA (reference sequence). The CDR3 totals 13 residues. The V end was cut by 3 bases, the J end by 4 bases, with 12 bases between. The clonotype originates from an adult in good health. The sequenced sample was peripheral blood, obtained on day 0 of AZD1222 vaccination. The chain recombines TRBV20-1 with TRBJ1-2; no clear D. The CDR3 spells CSASNQEPYGYTF. In DNA, the CDR3 is TGCAGTGCTAGTAACCAAGAACCCTATGGCTACACCTTC.